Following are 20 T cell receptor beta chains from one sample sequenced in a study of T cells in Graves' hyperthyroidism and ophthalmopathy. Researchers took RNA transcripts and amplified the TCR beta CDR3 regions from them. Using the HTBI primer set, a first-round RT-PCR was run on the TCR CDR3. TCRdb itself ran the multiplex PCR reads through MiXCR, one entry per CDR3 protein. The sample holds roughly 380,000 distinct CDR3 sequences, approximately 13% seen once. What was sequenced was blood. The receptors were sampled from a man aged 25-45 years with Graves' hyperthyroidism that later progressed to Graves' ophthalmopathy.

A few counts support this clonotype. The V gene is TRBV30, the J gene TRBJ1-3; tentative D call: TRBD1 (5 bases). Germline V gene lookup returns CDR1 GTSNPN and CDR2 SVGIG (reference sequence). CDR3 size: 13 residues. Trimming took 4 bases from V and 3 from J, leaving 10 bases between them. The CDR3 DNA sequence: TGTGCCTGGACTGACAGTCATGGAAACACCATATATTTT. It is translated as CAWTDSHGNTIYF.

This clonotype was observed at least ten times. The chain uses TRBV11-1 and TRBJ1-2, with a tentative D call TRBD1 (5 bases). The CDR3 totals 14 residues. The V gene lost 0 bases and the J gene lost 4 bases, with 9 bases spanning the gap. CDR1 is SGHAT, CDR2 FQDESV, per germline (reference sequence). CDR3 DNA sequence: TGTGCCAGCAGCTTAGCGGGACGGCCCTATGGCTACACCTTC. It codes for CASSLAGRPYGYTF.

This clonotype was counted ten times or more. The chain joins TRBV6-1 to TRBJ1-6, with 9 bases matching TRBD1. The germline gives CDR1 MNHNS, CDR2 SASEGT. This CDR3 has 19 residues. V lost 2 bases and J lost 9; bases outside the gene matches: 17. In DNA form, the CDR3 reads TGTGCCAGCAGTGAATATTGGATTCGGAGCCGGGACAGGGTTTCACCCCTCCACTTT. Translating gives CASSEYWIRSRDRVSPLHF.

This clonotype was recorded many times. CDR3: CSASGATSSYNEQFF. The CDR3 nucleotides read TGCAGTGCTAGCGGGGCGACGTCTTCCTACAATGAGCAGTTCTTC. The rearrangement links TRBV20-1 to TRBJ2-1, with D perhaps matching TRBD1 or TRBD2 (5 bases each). Germline CDR1 and CDR2: DFQATT and SNEGSKA (reference sequence). The CDR3 is made up of 15 amino acids. V lost 3 bases and J 1 base, leaving 13 bases between the germline ends.

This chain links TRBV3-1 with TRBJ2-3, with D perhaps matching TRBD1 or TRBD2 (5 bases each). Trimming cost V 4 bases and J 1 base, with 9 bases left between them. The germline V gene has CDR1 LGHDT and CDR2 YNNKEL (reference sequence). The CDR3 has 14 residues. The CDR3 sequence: CASSPQGGTDTQYF. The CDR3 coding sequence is TGTGCCAGCAGCCCGCAGGGAGGCACAGATACGCAGTATTTT.

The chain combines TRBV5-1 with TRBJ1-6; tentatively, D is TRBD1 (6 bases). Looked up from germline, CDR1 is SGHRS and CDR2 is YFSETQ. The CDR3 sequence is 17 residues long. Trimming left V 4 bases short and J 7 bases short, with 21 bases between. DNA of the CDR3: TGCGCCAGCAGCCCCAGGGGAAGCCCAAGGGGGAATTCACCCCTCCACTTT. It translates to CASSPRGSPRGNSPLHF. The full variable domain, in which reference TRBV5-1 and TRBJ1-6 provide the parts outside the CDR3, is KAGVTQTPRYLIKTRGQQVTLSCSPISGHRSVSWYQQTPGQGLQFLFEYFSETQRNKGNFPGRFSGRQFSNSRSEMNVSTLELGDSALYLCASSPRGSPRGNSPLHFGNGTRLTVT.

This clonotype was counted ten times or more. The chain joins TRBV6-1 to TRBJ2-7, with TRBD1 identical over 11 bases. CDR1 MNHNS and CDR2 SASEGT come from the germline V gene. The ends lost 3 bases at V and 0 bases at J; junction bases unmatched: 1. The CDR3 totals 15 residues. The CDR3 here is CASSDGQGASYEQYF. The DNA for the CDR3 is TGTGCCAGCAGTGACGGACAGGGGGCCTCCTACGAGCAGTACTTC.

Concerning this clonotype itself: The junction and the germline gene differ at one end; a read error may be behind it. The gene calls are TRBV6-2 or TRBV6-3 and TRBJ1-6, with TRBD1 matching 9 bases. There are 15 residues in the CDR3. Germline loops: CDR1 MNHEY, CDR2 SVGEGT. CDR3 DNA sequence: TGTGCCAGCAGTTACGGGGACAGGGATAATTCACTCCTCCACTTT. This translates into CASSYGDRDNSLLHF.

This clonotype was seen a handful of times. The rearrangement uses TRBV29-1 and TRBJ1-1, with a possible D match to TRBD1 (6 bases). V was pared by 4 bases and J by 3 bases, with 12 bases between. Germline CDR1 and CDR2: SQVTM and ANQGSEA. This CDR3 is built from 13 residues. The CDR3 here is CSVVRGADTEAFF. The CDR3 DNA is TGCAGCGTTGTGCGGGGGGCGGACACTGAAGCTTTCTTT.

CDR3 in DNA: TGTGCCACCAGCAGAAAACAGGGACATGAGCAGTTCTTC. Protein sequence: CATSRKQGHEQFF. V is TRBV15 and J is TRBJ2-1; possible D gene TRBD1, 6 bases. Per the germline V gene, CDR1 is LNHNV and CDR2 is YYDKDF (reference sequence). The CDR3 length is 13 residues. Trimming shortened V by 2 bases and J by 8 bases, and 10 bases separated the two germline ends.

The CDR3 DNA reads as TGTGCCAGTAGTATCTTACCACGGGGCCTGAACACTGAAGCTTTCTTT. Amino acid sequence: CASSILPRGLNTEAFF. The V gene is TRBV19, the J gene TRBJ1-1; D might be TRBD1 (5 bases). Germline CDR1 and CDR2: LNHDA and SQIVND (reference sequence). The V and J ends lost 3 bases and 0 bases respectively, with 14 bases between them. The CDR3 contains 16 residues.

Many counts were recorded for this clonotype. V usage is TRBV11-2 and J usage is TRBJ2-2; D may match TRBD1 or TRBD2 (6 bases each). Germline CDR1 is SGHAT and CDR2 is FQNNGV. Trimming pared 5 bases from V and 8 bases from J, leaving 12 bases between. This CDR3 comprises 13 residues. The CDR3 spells CASSQGTGGELFF. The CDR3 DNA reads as TGTGCCAGCAGCCAGGGGACTGGAGGGGAGCTGTTTTTT.

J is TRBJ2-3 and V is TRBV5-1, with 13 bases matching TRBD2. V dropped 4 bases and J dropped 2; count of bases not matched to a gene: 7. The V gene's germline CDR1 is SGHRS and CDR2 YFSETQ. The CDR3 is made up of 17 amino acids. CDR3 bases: TGCGCCAGCAGCACCCGACTAGCGGGGGGATACACAGATACGCAGTATTTT. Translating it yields CASSTRLAGGYTDTQYF.

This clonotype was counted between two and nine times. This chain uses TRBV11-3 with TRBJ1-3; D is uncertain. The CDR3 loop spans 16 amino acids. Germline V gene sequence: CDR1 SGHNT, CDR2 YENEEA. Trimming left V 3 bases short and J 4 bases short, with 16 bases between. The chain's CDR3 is CASSFNKEGPGNTIYF. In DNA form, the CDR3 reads TGTGCCAGCAGCTTTAATAAGGAAGGGCCCGGAAACACCATATATTTT.

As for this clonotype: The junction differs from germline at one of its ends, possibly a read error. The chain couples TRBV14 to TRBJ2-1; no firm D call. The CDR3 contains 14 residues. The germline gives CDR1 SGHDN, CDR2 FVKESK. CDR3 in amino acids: CASSQEDDYNELFF. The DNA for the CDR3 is TGTGCCAGCAGCCAAGAGGATGATTACAATGAGCTGTTCTTC.

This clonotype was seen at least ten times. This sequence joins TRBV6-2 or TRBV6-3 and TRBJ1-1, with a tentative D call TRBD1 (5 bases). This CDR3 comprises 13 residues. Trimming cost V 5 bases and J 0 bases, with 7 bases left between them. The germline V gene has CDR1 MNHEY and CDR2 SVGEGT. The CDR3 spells CASSGTLNTEAFF. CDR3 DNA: TGTGCCAGCAGTGGGACGCTGAACACTGAAGCTTTCTTT.

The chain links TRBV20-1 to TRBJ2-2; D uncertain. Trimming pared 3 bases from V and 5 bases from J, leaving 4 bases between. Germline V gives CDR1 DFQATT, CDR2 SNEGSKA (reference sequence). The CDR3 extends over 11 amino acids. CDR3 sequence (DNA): TGCAGTGCTAGTATTACCGGGGAGCTGTTTTTT. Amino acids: CSASITGELFF.

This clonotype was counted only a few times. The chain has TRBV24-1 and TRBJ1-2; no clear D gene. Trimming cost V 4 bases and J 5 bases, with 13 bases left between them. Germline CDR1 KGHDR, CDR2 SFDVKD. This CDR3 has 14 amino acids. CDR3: CATSDPAGEYGYTF. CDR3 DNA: TGTGCCACCAGTGACCCCGCGGGCGAGTATGGCTACACCTTC.

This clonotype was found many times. DNA of the CDR3: TGTGCCTGGAGTGTAGGACGGAACACTGAAGCTTTCTTT. Its protein is CAWSVGRNTEAFF. The chain employs TRBV30 and TRBJ1-1; D is uncertain. Germline CDR1 GTSNPN, CDR2 SVGIG (reference sequence). Trimming pared 0 bases from V and 1 base from J, leaving 6 bases between. This CDR3 region has 13 residues. Full variable domain (outside the CDR3, taken from reference TRBV30 and TRBJ1-1): SQTIHQWPATLVQPVGSPLSLECTVEGTSNPNLYWYRQAAGRGLQLLFYSVGIGQISSEVPQNLSASRPQDRQFILSSKKLLLSDSGFYLCAWSVGRNTEAFFGQGTRLTVV.

The CDR3 sequence is CASSYGQGSEQYF. In DNA, the CDR3 is TGTGCCAGCAGTTACGGGCAAGGCTCCGAGCAGTACTTC. This chain links TRBV6-5 with TRBJ2-7, with D hard to call. The V gene lost 2 bases and the J gene lost 6 bases, with 11 bases spanning the gap. Germline values: CDR1 MNHEY, CDR2 SVGAGI. This CDR3 is built from 13 residues.